The present T cell receptor (beta chain) was sequenced within a study of T-cell reconstitution after alpha-beta-depleted transplantation in children. Germline V gene sequence: CDR1 MNHNS, CDR2 SASEGT. The germline V and J ends were trimmed by 0 bases and 9 bases, with 8 bases remaining between them. The CDR3 is 13 amino acids. The TCRbeta library was prepared with unique molecular identifiers. TCRdb itself ran the PCR reads through MiXCR, one entry per CDR3 protein. The repertoire has hundreds of thousands of distinct CDR3 sequences, more than 9% of them found once; the top ten carry roughly 4%. The rearrangement links TRBV6-1 to TRBJ2-2; D unclear. The sequence was collected from a human donor who donated a stem cell graft to a child with acute myeloid leukemia. The material sequenced was PBMCs from the stem cell graft donor, taken from the stem cell graft. Here the CDR3 DNA reads TGTGCCAGCAGTGAAGCAACCCTCCGGGAGCTGTTTTTT. Its translation: CASSEATLRELFF.